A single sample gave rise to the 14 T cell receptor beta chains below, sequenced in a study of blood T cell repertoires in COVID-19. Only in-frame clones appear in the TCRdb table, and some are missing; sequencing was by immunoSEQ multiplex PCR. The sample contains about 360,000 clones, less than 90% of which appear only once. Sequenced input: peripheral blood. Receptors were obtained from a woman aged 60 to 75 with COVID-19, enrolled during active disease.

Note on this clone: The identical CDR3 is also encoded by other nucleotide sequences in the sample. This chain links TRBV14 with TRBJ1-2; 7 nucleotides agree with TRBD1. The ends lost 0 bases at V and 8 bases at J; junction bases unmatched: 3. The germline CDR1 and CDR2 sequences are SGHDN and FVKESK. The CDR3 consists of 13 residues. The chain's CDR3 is CASSQDRGYGYTF. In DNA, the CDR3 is TGTGCCAGCAGCCAAGACAGGGGGTACGGCTACACCTTC.

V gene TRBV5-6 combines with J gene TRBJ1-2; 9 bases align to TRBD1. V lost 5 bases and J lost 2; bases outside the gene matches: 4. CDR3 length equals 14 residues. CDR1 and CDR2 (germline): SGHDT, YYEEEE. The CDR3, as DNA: TGTGCCAGCAGTTTACAGGGGGCGAACTATGGCTACACCTTC. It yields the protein CASSLQGANYGYTF. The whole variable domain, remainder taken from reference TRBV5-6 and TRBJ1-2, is DAGVTQSPTHLIKTRGQQVTLRCSPKSGHDTVSWYQQALGQGPQFIFQYYEEEERQRGNFPDRFSGHQFPNYSSELNVNALLLGDSALYLCASSLQGANYGYTFGSGTRLTVV.

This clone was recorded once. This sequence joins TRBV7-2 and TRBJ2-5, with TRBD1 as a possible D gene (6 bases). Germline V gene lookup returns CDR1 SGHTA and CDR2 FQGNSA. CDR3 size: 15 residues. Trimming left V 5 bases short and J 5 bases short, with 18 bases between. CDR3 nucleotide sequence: TGTGCCAGCAGCCCGGTGGGGGCAAGTTATGAGACCCAGTACTTC. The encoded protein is CASSPVGASYETQYF. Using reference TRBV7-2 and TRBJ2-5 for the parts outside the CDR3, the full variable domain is GAGVSQSPSNKVTEKGKDVELRCDPISGHTALYWYRQSLGQGLEFLIYFQGNSAPDKSGLPSDRFSAERTGGSVSTLTIQRTQQEDSAVYLCASSPVGASYETQYFGPGTRLLVL.

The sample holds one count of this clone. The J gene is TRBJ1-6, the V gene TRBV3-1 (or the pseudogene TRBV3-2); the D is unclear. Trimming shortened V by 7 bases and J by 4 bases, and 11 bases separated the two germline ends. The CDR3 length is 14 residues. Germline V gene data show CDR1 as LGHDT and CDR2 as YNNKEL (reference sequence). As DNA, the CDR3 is TGTGCCAGCACGACGGGAGTTTATAATTCACCCCTCCACTTT. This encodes CASTTGVYNSPLHF.

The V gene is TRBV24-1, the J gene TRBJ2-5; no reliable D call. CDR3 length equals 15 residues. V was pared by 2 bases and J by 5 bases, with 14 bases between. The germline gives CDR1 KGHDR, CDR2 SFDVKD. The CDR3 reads CATSDSRTSAETQYF. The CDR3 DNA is TGTGCCACCAGTGATTCTCGTACGAGTGCGGAGACCCAGTACTTC.

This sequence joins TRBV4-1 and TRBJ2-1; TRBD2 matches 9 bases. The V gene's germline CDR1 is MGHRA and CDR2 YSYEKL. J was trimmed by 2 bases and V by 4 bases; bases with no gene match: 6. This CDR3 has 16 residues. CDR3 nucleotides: TGCGCCAGCAGCCGGGATGGACTAGCGACCTACAATGAGCAGTTCTTC. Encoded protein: CASSRDGLATYNEQFF.

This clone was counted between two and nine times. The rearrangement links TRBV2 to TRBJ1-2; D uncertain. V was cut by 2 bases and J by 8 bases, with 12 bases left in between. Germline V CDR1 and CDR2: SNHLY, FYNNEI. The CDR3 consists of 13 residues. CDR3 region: CASSELAIRGYTF. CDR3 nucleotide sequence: TGTGCCAGCAGTGAACTCGCTATTAGAGGCTACACCTTC.

The CDR3 protein is CASSATYRGRSITEAFF. The DNA of the CDR3 is TGCGCCAGCAGCGCGACCTACAGGGGGCGCAGCATCACTGAAGCTTTCTTT. The J gene is TRBJ1-1, the V gene TRBV5-1; 9 positions agree with TRBD1. Germline CDR1 is SGHRS and CDR2 is YFSETQ. V lost 4 bases and J lost 4; bases outside the gene matches: 14. This CDR3 is 17 amino acids long.

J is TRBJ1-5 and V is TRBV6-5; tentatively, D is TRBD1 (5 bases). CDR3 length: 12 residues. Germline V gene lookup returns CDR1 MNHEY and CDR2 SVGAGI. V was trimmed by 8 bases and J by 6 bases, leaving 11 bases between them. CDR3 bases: TGTGCCAGCTGGTCTGGGGCTCAGCCCCAGCATTTT. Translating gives CASWSGAQPQHF.

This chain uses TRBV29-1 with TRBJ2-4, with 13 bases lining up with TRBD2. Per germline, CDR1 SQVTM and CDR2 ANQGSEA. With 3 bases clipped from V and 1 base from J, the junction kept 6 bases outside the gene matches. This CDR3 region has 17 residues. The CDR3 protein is CSVETSGGNVAKNIQYF. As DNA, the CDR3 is TGCAGCGTTGAGACTAGCGGGGGGAATGTTGCCAAAAACATTCAGTACTTC.

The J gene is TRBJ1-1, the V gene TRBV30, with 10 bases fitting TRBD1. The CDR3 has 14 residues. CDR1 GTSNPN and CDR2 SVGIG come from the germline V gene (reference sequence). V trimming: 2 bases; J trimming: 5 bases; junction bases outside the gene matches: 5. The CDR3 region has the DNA TGTGCCTGGAGTTGGGGACAGGGGTTGACTGAAGCTTTCTTT. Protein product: CAWSWGQGLTEAFF.

DNA for the CDR3: TGCAGCGTTGTAGGACCTCCCGGAGGCCTCTCCTACAATGAGCAGTTCTTC. As protein: CSVVGPPGGLSYNEQFF. The gene calls are TRBV29-1 and TRBJ2-1; D is possibly TRBD2 (5 bases). CDR1 and CDR2 from the germline V gene are SQVTM and ANQGSEA. Trimming removed 4 bases at V and 0 bases at J, with 19 bases between. This CDR3 region has 17 residues.

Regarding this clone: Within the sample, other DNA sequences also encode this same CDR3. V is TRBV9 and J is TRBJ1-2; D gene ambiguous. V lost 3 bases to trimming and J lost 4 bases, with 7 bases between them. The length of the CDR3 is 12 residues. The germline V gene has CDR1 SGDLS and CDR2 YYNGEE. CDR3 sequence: CASSGGIYGYTF. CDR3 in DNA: TGTGCCAGCAGCGGAGGAATCTATGGCTACACCTTC.

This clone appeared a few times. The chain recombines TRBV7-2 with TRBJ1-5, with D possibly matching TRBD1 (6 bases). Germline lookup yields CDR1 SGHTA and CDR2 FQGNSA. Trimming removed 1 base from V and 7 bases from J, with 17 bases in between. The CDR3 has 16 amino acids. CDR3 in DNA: TGTGCCAGCAGCTTAGTCGCGTGGCAGGGGTACCAGCCCCAGCATTTT. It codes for CASSLVAWQGYQPQHF.